Shown below are 2 T cell receptor beta chains from a single sample sequenced in a study of beta chain features in type 1 diabetes. Findings and limits, study-wide: Researchers report that Type 1 diabetes patients had moderately but significantly shorter TCRB CDR3s across all four CD4+ subsets.

Their antigens remain unidentified. The sequenced template was cDNA made from the entire isolated RNA. Some clones are missing from TCRdb's copy, which holds only in-frame ones; the method was immunoSEQ multiplex PCR. Here the sample spans approximately 130,000 clones, approximately 15% being singletons. Specimen: central memory CD4+ T cells from blood. The receptors were sampled from a man between 18 and 29 years old with type 1 diabetes.

This clone came up a few times. The chain couples TRBV10-3 to TRBJ2-7; TRBD1 might be the D (6 bases). Trimming cost V 3 bases and J 1 base, with 16 bases left between them. This CDR3 spans 16 amino acids. CDR1 is ENHRY and CDR2 is SYGVKD in the germline V gene. Here the CDR3 DNA reads TGTGCCATCAGTGACCCCGCAGGGGCCCAATCCTACGAGCAGTACTTC. Protein: CAISDPAGAQSYEQYF.

Turning to this clone: The same CDR3 can be traced to other DNA sequences in this sample. The chain employs TRBV20-1 and TRBJ2-5; D gene uncertain. In germline, CDR1 is DFQATT, CDR2 SNEGSKA (reference sequence). The CDR3 spans 10 residues. The V end lost 5 bases, the J end lost 11 bases, and 12 bases lay between the germline ends. In nucleotides, the CDR3 is TGCAGTGCTGCCCTGCCTTTTCAGTACTTC. It yields the protein CSAALPFQYF.